This is a list of T cell receptor beta chains from one sample in a study of blood T cell repertoires in COVID-19. Measured with immunoSEQ multiplex PCR; TCRdb has only the in-frame clones, and not every one. The sample has roughly 14,000 clones, around 88% seen once. Material for sequencing was peripheral blood. The receptors were sampled from a human donor with active COVID-19. The donor label of this sample is uncertain. Each CDR3 is given with its conserved first and last residue. Fields, in order: V gene, D gene, clone size, CDR3 protein. The D gene is left open where the match is weak. Clone size is shown for a subset of rows, as once, few, many or a class of expanded clone.

>TRBV18|NA|few
CASSPLSAGDNSPLHF
>TRBV5-6|NA|NA
CASSFSQTNEKLFF
>TRBV7-9|TRBD1|NA
CASSEPGQPYEQYF
>TRBV7-2|NA|NA
CASSLGGGTRNEKLFF
>TRBV4-3|TRBD1|NA
CASSQDLDRGETYEQYF
>TRBV19|NA|NA
CASSFSYNYGYTF
>TRBV5-5|NA|NA
CASSLGVSGLQETQYF
>TRBV5-1|TRBD1|NA
CASSSGQVDNSPLHF
>TRBV6-2/TRBV6-3|TRBD2|NA
CASSQPSGGSRNEQFF
>TRBV7-9|TRBD1|NA
CASSLASGTGNFADTQYF
>TRBV4-1|TRBD2|NA
CASSQVLAVRAYNEQFF
>TRBV28|NA|NA
CASSSNYEQYF
>TRBV18|NA|NA
CASSPPYRGDSYGYTF
>TRBV9|NA|NA
CASSATRDRNQETQYF
>TRBV12-3/TRBV12-4|TRBD1|once
CASRPGQSYEQYF
>TRBV18|TRBD1|NA
CASPRTGLSSGANVLTF
>TRBV11-3|TRBD2|NA
CASSLGTSGRGEQFF
>TRBV6-5|NA|NA
CASSYLRGGAEAFF
>TRBV3-1/TRBV3-2|NA|NA
CASTQGRGTEAFF
>TRBV15|NA|NA
CATSREAGETQYF
>TRBV7-3|TRBD1|NA
CASSPTGGFYNEQFF
>TRBV21-1|NA|NA
CASSPKRQGGEQYF
>TRBV28|NA|once
CASSLFAGDDQPQHF
>TRBV19|TRBD2|NA
CASIPRAGGTTDTQYF
>TRBV7-8|NA|NA
CASSLVSGGPVNTEAFF
>TRBV7-9|TRBD1|once
CASSLDRTGREKLFF
>TRBV27|TRBD1|NA
CASGKTGGTYEQYF
>TRBV3-1/TRBV3-2|NA|NA
CASSQADGGEADTQYF
>TRBV29-1|NA|NA
CSVLRGNTIYF